One sample yielded the 32 T cell receptor beta chains listed below, sequenced in a study of cytomegalovirus exposure and HLA in healthy donors. PCR primers comprised 60 Vbeta and 13 Jbeta primers. Clones were read by immunoSEQ multiplex PCR, and TCRdb kept only the in-frame ones, dropping some. This table has 140,000 to 150,000 clones, 75% to 80% appearing once. The specimen was PBMCs. These receptors were taken from a young woman in good health and CMV-seronegative.

The V and J genes are TRBV6-6 and TRBJ1-5; TRBD1 aligns across 7 bases. J was trimmed by 4 bases and V by 2 bases; bases with no gene match: 2. The CDR3 has 14 residues. CDR1 and CDR2 (germline): MNHNY, SVGAGI (reference sequence). The CDR3: CASSYGQVNQPQHF. The CDR3 DNA sequence: TGTGCCAGCAGTTACGGACAGGTTAATCAGCCCCAGCATTTT.

The rearrangement links TRBV30 to TRBJ2-2, with TRBD1 identical over 10 bases. The ends lost 6 bases at V and 0 bases at J; junction bases unmatched: 13. From germline, CDR1 is GTSNPN and CDR2 SVGIG (reference sequence). CDR3 length: 18 amino acids. The CDR3 region has the DNA TGTGCCTGTCCCGGGACAGGGGTTAAACCCGCGAACACCGGGGAGCTGTTTTTT. It encodes CACPGTGVKPANTGELFF.

The genes are TRBV5-4 and TRBJ1-2; no definite D call. The V end lost 0 bases, the J end lost 2 bases, and 8 bases lay between the germline ends. Germline V gene lookup returns CDR1 SGHNT and CDR2 YYREEE (reference sequence). The CDR3 is 14 amino acids. In DNA form, the CDR3 reads TGTGCCAGCAGCTTGGCTCCAGGCAACTATGGCTACACCTTC. This translates into CASSLAPGNYGYTF.

The chain has TRBV9 and TRBJ2-3, with 11 bases matching TRBD2. CDR1 and CDR2 from the germline V gene are SGDLS and YYNGEE. J lost 0 bases, V lost 0 bases, and 12 bases had no gene match. The CDR3 is 20 amino acids. The CDR3 sequence: CASSVVPPSGGRLSTDTQYF. The CDR3 coding sequence is TGTGCCAGCAGCGTAGTACCCCCTAGCGGGGGGCGACTTAGCACAGATACGCAGTATTTT.

The V call is TRBV6-5, the J call TRBJ2-7; tentative D call: TRBD1 (6 bases). Between the trimmed V and J ends, which lost 2 bases and 2 bases, there was a span of 10 bases. Germline-derived CDR1 and CDR2 are MNHEY and SVGAGI. This CDR3 has 14 residues. CDR3 coding DNA: TGTGCCAGCAGTTACGACAGGACAGCCTACGAGCAGTACTTC. This sequence encodes CASSYDRTAYEQYF.

There are a few counts of this clone. The chain uses TRBV9 and TRBJ1-1; D ambiguous. Germline values: CDR1 SGDLS, CDR2 YYNGEE. V lost 0 bases, J lost 7 bases, and 10 bases lay in between. The CDR3 sequence is 13 residues long. The CDR3 DNA is TGTGCCAGCAGCGTAGGATTAGAACGTGAAGCTTTCTTT. Amino acid sequence: CASSVGLEREAFF.

CDR3 sequence reads: CASSVTGKWLYGYTF. The CDR3 DNA sequence: TGCGCCAGCAGTGTGACAGGGAAGTGGCTCTATGGCTACACCTTC. The chain couples TRBV5-1 to TRBJ1-2; the match to TRBD1 covers 7 bases. The germline gives CDR1 SGHRS, CDR2 YFSETQ. Germline trimming cut 5 bases from V and 4 bases from J; bases unmatched to any gene: 11. The CDR3 consists of 15 residues.

This clone was recorded only once. The rearrangement joins TRBV29-1 to TRBJ1-6; D is possibly TRBD1 (6 bases). Trimming cost V 4 bases and J 7 bases, with 11 bases left between them. The CDR3 covers 13 residues. Germline assignment: CDR1 SQVTM and CDR2 ANQGSEA. The CDR3 is CSVVAGDNSPLHF. The CDR3 DNA follows: TGCAGCGTTGTGGCAGGGGACAATTCACCCCTCCACTTT.

This chain uses TRBV10-3 with TRBJ2-5, with TRBD2 matching 8 bases. The trim removed 3 bases at V and 3 bases at J, leaving 3 bases unmatched. The germline V gene has CDR1 ENHRY and CDR2 SYGVKD. CDR3 length: 14 residues. CDR3 residues: CAISDPGGKETQYF. For the CDR3, the DNA is TGTGCCATCAGTGACCCGGGAGGGAAAGAGACCCAGTACTTC.

The chain is built from TRBV5-4 and TRBJ1-3; D perhaps matches TRBD1 (6 bases). This CDR3 contains 15 residues. CDR1 is SGHNT, CDR2 YYREEE, per germline (reference sequence). The V end lost 1 base, the J end lost 8 bases, and 16 bases lay between the germline ends. The CDR3 sequence: CASSLIGFEGDTIYF. CDR3 nucleotide sequence: TGTGCCAGCAGCTTGATAGGGTTTGAGGGGGACACCATATATTTT.

CDR3 nucleotides: TGCGCCAGCAGGCAGTCTAGCTCCTACGAGCAGTACTTC. Protein: CASRQSSSYEQYF. The chain is built from TRBV5-1 and TRBJ2-7; D ambiguous. CDR3 length: 13 residues. Trimming left V 5 bases short and J 0 bases short, with 9 bases between. Looked up from germline, CDR1 is SGHRS and CDR2 is YFSETQ.

CDR3 region: CASTNEARGTDTQYF. As DNA, the CDR3 is TGTGCCAGCACCAACGAGGCCAGGGGAACAGATACGCAGTATTTT. The chain is built from TRBV6-6 and TRBJ2-3; D is possibly TRBD1 (6 bases). Germline values: CDR1 MNHNY, CDR2 SVGAGI (reference sequence). The CDR3 totals 15 residues. Deletions cut 7 bases from V and 3 bases from J, with 17 bases between.

V and J are TRBV5-1 and TRBJ1-1; D is possibly TRBD1 (5 bases). Trimming stripped 2 bases from V and 6 bases from J, with 14 bases between. The CDR3 runs to 14 residues. CDR1 is SGHRS and CDR2 is YFSETQ in the germline V gene. In DNA, the CDR3 is TGCGCCAGCAGCTTACGGGACTTGGAGCCTGAAGCTTTCTTT. Translation gives CASSLRDLEPEAFF.

In this sample, this clone turned up a few times. The V call is TRBV18, the J call TRBJ1-2; D might be TRBD1 (6 bases). This CDR3 is 14 amino acids long. The V gene lost 2 bases and the J gene lost 6 bases, with 13 bases spanning the gap. CDR1 and CDR2 (germline): KGHSH, LQKENI. The CDR3 sequence is CASSPSQGKDGYTF. CDR3 bases: TGTGCCAGCTCACCATCGCAGGGGAAGGATGGCTACACCTTC.

The CDR3 region has the DNA TGCGCCAGCAGCCGGCTCCGGGACAGGGAAAATCGGGAGGGCTACACCTTC. This gives the protein CASSRLRDRENREGYTF. The chain joins TRBV4-1 to TRBJ1-2, with 9 bases that match TRBD1. With 4 bases clipped from V and 8 bases from J, the junction kept 17 bases outside the gene matches. Per the germline V gene, CDR1 is MGHRA and CDR2 is YSYEKL. The CDR3 has 17 residues.

This chain uses TRBV18 with TRBJ1-2, with 8 bases that match TRBD1. The germline V gene encodes CDR1 KGHSH and CDR2 LQKENI. J was trimmed by 6 bases and V by 3 bases; bases with no gene match: 3. The CDR3 runs 13 residues. As DNA, the CDR3 is TGTGCCAGCTCACCCGCAGGGGGCAATGGCTACACCTTC. Its translation: CASSPAGGNGYTF.

This chain joins TRBV6-5 and TRBJ1-1; maybe TRBD1 (5 bases). V was shortened by 8 bases and J by 5 bases, with 15 bases between the two germline ends. The CDR3 loop spans 13 amino acids. Per the germline V gene, CDR1 is MNHEY and CDR2 is SVGAGI. CDR3: CASLSGLGTEAFF. CDR3 nucleotide sequence: TGTGCCAGCCTTTCAGGGCTGGGAACTGAAGCTTTCTTT.

This chain joins TRBV19 and TRBJ2-1, with D possibly being TRBD1 (6 bases). The CDR3 is 15 residues long. The V gene lost 4 bases and the J gene lost 7 bases, with 17 bases spanning the gap. The germline V gene encodes CDR1 LNHDA and CDR2 SQIVND (reference sequence). The CDR3 DNA sequence: TGTGCCAGTAGTACCCCCCGAGGGGGTAGGAATGAGCAGTTCTTC. Amino acid sequence: CASSTPRGGRNEQFF.

The rearrangement joins TRBV6-1 to TRBJ2-7; 10 nucleotides match TRBD2. The CDR3 contains 15 residues. With 8 bases clipped from V and 5 bases from J, the junction kept 12 bases outside the gene matches. From germline, CDR1 is MNHNS and CDR2 SASEGT. As DNA, the CDR3 is TGTGCCAGCCATAGGTATAGCGGGGGGATCGACGAGCAGTACTTC. As protein: CASHRYSGGIDEQYF.

The rearrangement uses TRBV19 and TRBJ1-6; possibly TRBD1 for D (6 bases). From germline, CDR1 is LNHDA and CDR2 SQIVND (reference sequence). CDR3 length: 15 residues. Trimming pared 4 bases from V and 9 bases from J, leaving 16 bases between. In DNA, the CDR3 is TGTGCCAGTAGTACCAAACTCCGGACAGCTTCACCCCTCCACTTT. It translates to CASSTKLRTASPLHF.

The chain has TRBV11-2 and TRBJ2-2; TRBD2 matches at 8 bases. Trimming removed 0 bases from V and 1 base from J; junction bases left unmatched: 4. Germline V gene lookup returns CDR1 SGHAT and CDR2 FQNNGV. The CDR3 has 17 amino acids. The chain's CDR3 is CASSLDLRGENTGELFF. The DNA for the CDR3 is TGTGCCAGCAGCTTAGATTTGCGGGGGGAGAACACCGGGGAGCTGTTTTTT.

V and J are TRBV10-3 and TRBJ2-6, with D possibly matching TRBD1 (6 bases). The CDR3 loop spans 18 amino acids. Per germline, CDR1 ENHRY and CDR2 SYGVKD. Deletions cut 0 bases from V and 0 bases from J, with 12 bases between. CDR3 sequence reads: CAISESQGKGSGANVLTF. As DNA, the CDR3 is TGTGCCATCAGTGAGTCGCAGGGGAAAGGCTCTGGGGCCAACGTCCTGACTTTC.

This sequence joins TRBV2 and TRBJ2-1; D is uncertain. The V gene lost 4 bases and the J gene lost 5 bases, with 18 bases spanning the gap. The CDR3 runs 16 residues. Germline loops: CDR1 SNHLY, CDR2 FYNNEI. Here the CDR3 DNA reads TGTGCCAGCAGTGCATATGTGGCTGTACGCAACAATGAGCAGTTCTTC. Amino acids: CASSAYVAVRNNEQFF.

This chain links TRBV19 with TRBJ1-5, with 7 bases fitting TRBD1. Unmatched junction bases numbered 4, after V lost 5 bases and J lost 3 bases. This CDR3 comprises 14 residues. Germline V gives CDR1 LNHDA, CDR2 SQIVND (reference sequence). The CDR3 coding sequence is TGTGCCAGTAGTCTCAGGGGGAACAATCAGCCCCAGCATTTT. This gives the protein CASSLRGNNQPQHF.

The J gene is TRBJ2-1, the V gene TRBV5-4; TRBD1 agrees at 9 bases. This CDR3 comprises 14 residues. CDR1 is SGHNT, CDR2 YYREEE, per germline (reference sequence). After removal of 4 bases from V and 8 bases from J, the junction contained 7 bases not matched to a gene. The CDR3 loop is CASSPGQGRDEQFF. CDR3 nucleotide sequence: TGTGCCAGCAGCCCCGGACAGGGGAGGGATGAGCAGTTCTTC.

V gene TRBV6-5 combines with J gene TRBJ1-3; 7 nucleotides match TRBD1. Germline V gene data show CDR1 as MNHEY and CDR2 as SVGAGI. Trimming at V came to 0 bases and at J to 4 bases, leaving 3 bases not matched to a gene. The CDR3 has 15 residues. Here the CDR3 DNA reads TGTGCCAGCAGTTACTCACAGGGGAACGGAAACACCATATATTTT. Protein product: CASSYSQGNGNTIYF.

The chain couples TRBV30 to TRBJ1-5; D may be TRBD1 (5 bases). V dropped 0 bases and J dropped 4 bases, with 7 bases sitting between them. The CDR3 is 13 amino acids. Germline CDR1 is GTSNPN and CDR2 is SVGIG (reference sequence). Here the CDR3 DNA reads TGTGCCTGGAGTGTACAGGCTAATCAGCCCCAGCATTTT. This sequence encodes CAWSVQANQPQHF.

The gene calls are TRBV19 and TRBJ1-5; D possibly corresponds to TRBD1 (5 bases). This CDR3 has 15 amino acids. Trimming took 7 bases from V and 0 from J, leaving 13 bases between them. Germline-derived CDR1 and CDR2 are LNHDA and SQIVND (reference sequence). The CDR3 sequence is CASNRATVSNQPQHF. The CDR3 region has the DNA TGTGCCAGTAACCGGGCGACAGTTAGCAATCAGCCCCAGCATTTT.

This clone has more than one count but fewer than ten. This chain links TRBV7-9 with TRBJ2-5; 8 positions agree with TRBD1. Germline CDR1 and CDR2: SEHNR and FQNEAQ (reference sequence). The CDR3 extends over 16 amino acids. V shed 4 bases, J shed 4 bases, and the junction held 11 bases outside the gene matches. CDR3 residues: CASSSIRGRLVETQYF. CDR3 in DNA: TGTGCCAGCAGCTCCATCAGGGGGCGCCTCGTAGAGACCCAGTACTTC.

The chain carries TRBV5-1 and TRBJ1-1; 9 bases match TRBD1. The CDR3 has 14 amino acids. Germline CDR1 and CDR2: SGHRS and YFSETQ. V lost 3 bases to trimming and J lost 2 bases; unmatched junction nucleotides: 2. The CDR3 DNA reads as TGCGCCAGCAGCTGGACAGGGGCCAACACTGAAGCTTTCTTT. Amino acids: CASSWTGANTEAFF.

This clone was seen only once. This chain uses TRBV5-1 with TRBJ1-1; TRBD1 is a possible D gene (5 bases). Trimming pared 4 bases from V and 4 bases from J, leaving 14 bases between. The CDR3 spans 14 residues. The V gene's germline CDR1 is SGHRS and CDR2 YFSETQ. CDR3 in amino acids: CASSTRDSSTEAFF. The CDR3 nucleotides read TGCGCCAGCAGCACCAGGGATTCGAGCACTGAAGCTTTCTTT. The variable domain in full, completed from reference TRBV5-1 and TRBJ1-1, reads KAGVTQTPRYLIKTRGQQVTLSCSPISGHRSVSWYQQTPGQGLQFLFEYFSETQRNKGNFPGRFSGRQFSNSRSEMNVSTLELGDSALYLCASSTRDSSTEAFFGQGTRLTVV.

The chain links TRBV29-1 to TRBJ1-2, with 8 positions matching TRBD1. The germline CDR1 and CDR2 sequences are SQVTM and ANQGSEA. J was trimmed by 4 bases and V by 4 bases; bases with no gene match: 5. CDR3 length equals 13 residues. CDR3: CSVGTGTRYGYTF. Here the CDR3 DNA reads TGCAGCGTTGGGACAGGGACTCGCTATGGCTACACCTTC.